This section outlines one T cell receptor (beta chain) sequence together with its context. During active infection, Seattle patients enrolled and were then monitored through disease. Original data processing: Estimated nucleated cell counts came from reference gene primer amplification. Measured with immunoSEQ multiplex PCR; TCRdb has only the in-frame clones, and not every one. The V and J calls and clone size are taken from that table; D and trimming were inferred from the DNA. The table includes 140,000 to 150,000 clones, around 83% detected once. These data are taken from a study of blood T cell repertoires in COVID-19. As for the study in general: Samples representing acute and convalescent COVID-19 were sourced from the United States, Italy and Spain.

This sequence originates from a man aged 30 to 45 with COVID-19, enrolled during active disease. The sequenced sample consisted of peripheral blood.

In DNA form, the CDR3 reads TGTGCCCGGAATCCCCCGGGGTCAGGAAACACCGGGGAGCTGTTTTTT. This sequence encodes CARNPPGSGNTGELFF. This chain connects TRBV30 to TRBJ2-2; TRBD2 is a possible D gene (5 bases). V was pared by 8 bases and J by 2 bases, with 21 bases between. Germline lookup yields CDR1 GTSNPN and CDR2 SVGIG (reference sequence). The CDR3 runs 16 residues.